A selection of T cell receptor beta chains follows, all from one sample in a study of post-analysis software for immune sequencing data. TCRdb fed the PCR reads into MiXCR, producing one record per CDR3 protein. Here the sample spans around 770,000 distinct CDR3 sequences, 46% being singletons. The source material was blood. The source is a girl between 10 and 17 years old with multiple sclerosis. The conserved cysteine and the conserved F or W are not part of the CDR3 here. Fields, in order: J gene, V gene, CDR3 protein.

J gene: TRBJ2-5
V gene: TRBV28
CDR3 protein: ASSLSPGVGETQY

J gene: TRBJ2-7
V gene: TRBV29-1
CDR3 protein: SVASGGRLRYEQY

J gene: TRBJ2-5
V gene: TRBV5-1
CDR3 protein: ASSPDRGRREQY

J gene: TRBJ2-7
V gene: TRBV20-1
CDR3 protein: SAPEPGRANSYEQY

J gene: TRBJ2-5
V gene: TRBV4-3
CDR3 protein: ASSLNRGIETQY

J gene: TRBJ1-1
V gene: TRBV7-3
CDR3 protein: ASSSGRGSTEAF

J gene: TRBJ2-6
V gene: TRBV7-2
CDR3 protein: ASSLAPGAGANVLT

J gene: TRBJ2-5
V gene: TRBV20-1
CDR3 protein: SALPGRLETQY

J gene: TRBJ2-7
V gene: TRBV6-1
CDR3 protein: ASTRQGKYEQY

J gene: TRBJ2-1
V gene: TRBV4-2
CDR3 protein: ASSQLAGHYEQF

J gene: TRBJ1-1
V gene: TRBV5-1
CDR3 protein: ASSLAGHMNTEAF

J gene: TRBJ2-7
V gene: TRBV6-1
CDR3 protein: ASSDAGQVAYEQY

J gene: TRBJ2-1
V gene: TRBV7-9
CDR3 protein: ASSLAETEQF

J gene: TRBJ2-7
V gene: TRBV27
CDR3 protein: ASSLSDSFYEQY

J gene: TRBJ2-7
V gene: TRBV20-1
CDR3 protein: SARTSGNLPIYEQY

J gene: TRBJ2-1
V gene: TRBV15
CDR3 protein: ATSSRSGGREGLPTNEQF

J gene: TRBJ2-1
V gene: TRBV5-1
CDR3 protein: ASSPIQGAPNEQF

J gene: TRBJ2-7
V gene: TRBV27
CDR3 protein: ASSLVGGFYEQY

J gene: TRBJ2-1
V gene: TRBV21-1
CDR3 protein: ASSKGTREQF

J gene: TRBJ2-5
V gene: TRBV5-1
CDR3 protein: VSSLEETQY

J gene: TRBJ1-2
V gene: TRBV29-1
CDR3 protein: SVVEWGPGYT

J gene: TRBJ2-3
V gene: TRBV20-1
CDR3 protein: SASPGFRDTQY

J gene: TRBJ1-1
V gene: TRBV21-1
CDR3 protein: ASSRQAEYGEAF

J gene: TRBJ2-3
V gene: TRBV10-3
CDR3 protein: AISEPWTSGMLDTQY

J gene: TRBJ2-3
V gene: TRBV10-3
CDR3 protein: AISESLGLFTDTQY

J gene: TRBJ2-5
V gene: TRBV20-1
CDR3 protein: SASISGRWETQY

J gene: TRBJ1-6
V gene: TRBV20-1
CDR3 protein: SARDMAGGSENSPLH

J gene: TRBJ2-5
V gene: TRBV7-8
CDR3 protein: ASEIHETQY

J gene: TRBJ1-2
V gene: TRBV29-1
CDR3 protein: SVEADYSYT

J gene: TRBJ2-7
V gene: TRBV29-1
CDR3 protein: SVQGASHEQY

J gene: TRBJ2-5
V gene: TRBV20-1
CDR3 protein: SARSGREPQETQY

J gene: TRBJ2-3
V gene: TRBV6-5
CDR3 protein: ASSNSWDFTDTQY

J gene: TRBJ1-5
V gene: TRBV6-2/TRBV6-3
CDR3 protein: ASSIQPGHTYSNQPQH

J gene: TRBJ2-2
V gene: TRBV20-1
CDR3 protein: SARAGGGPFAGELF

J gene: TRBJ2-7
V gene: TRBV7-9
CDR3 protein: ASSLDVGPGAYNEQY

J gene: TRBJ2-3
V gene: TRBV12-3/TRBV12-4
CDR3 protein: ASSLSGEGPDTQY

J gene: TRBJ2-3
V gene: TRBV29-1
CDR3 protein: SVGAGADTQY

J gene: TRBJ2-4
V gene: TRBV7-9
CDR3 protein: ASTVGLAGTTEQY